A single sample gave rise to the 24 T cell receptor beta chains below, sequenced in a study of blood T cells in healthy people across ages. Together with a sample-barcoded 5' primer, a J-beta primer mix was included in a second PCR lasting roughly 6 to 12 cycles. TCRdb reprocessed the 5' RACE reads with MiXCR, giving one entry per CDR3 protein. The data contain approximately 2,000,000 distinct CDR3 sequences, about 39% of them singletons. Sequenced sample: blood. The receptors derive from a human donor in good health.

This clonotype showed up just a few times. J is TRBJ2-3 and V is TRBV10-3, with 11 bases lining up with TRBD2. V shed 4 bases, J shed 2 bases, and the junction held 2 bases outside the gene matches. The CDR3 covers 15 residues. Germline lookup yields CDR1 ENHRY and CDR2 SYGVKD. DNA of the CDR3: TGTGCCATCAGTGCGACTAGCGGGAACACAGATACGCAGTATTTT. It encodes CAISATSGNTDTQYF.

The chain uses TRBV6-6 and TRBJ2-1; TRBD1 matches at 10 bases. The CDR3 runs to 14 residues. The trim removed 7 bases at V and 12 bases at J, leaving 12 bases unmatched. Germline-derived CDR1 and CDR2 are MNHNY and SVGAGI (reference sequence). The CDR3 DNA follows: TGTGCCAGCAACATAAACCGGGACAGGGGAGGGCAGTTCTTC. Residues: CASNINRDRGGQFF.

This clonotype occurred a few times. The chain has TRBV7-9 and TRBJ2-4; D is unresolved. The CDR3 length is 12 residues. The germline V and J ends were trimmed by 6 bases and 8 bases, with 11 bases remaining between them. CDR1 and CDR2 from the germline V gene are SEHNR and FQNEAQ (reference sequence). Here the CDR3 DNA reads TGTGCCAGCAGTTTTTCCATGGACATTCAGTACTTC. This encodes CASSFSMDIQYF. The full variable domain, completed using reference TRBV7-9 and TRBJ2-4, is DTGVSQNPRHKITKRGQNVTFRCDPISEHNRLYWYRQTLGQGPEFLTYFQNEAQLEKSRLLSDRFSAERPKGSFSTLEIQRTEQGDSAMYLCASSFSMDIQYFGAGTRLSVL.

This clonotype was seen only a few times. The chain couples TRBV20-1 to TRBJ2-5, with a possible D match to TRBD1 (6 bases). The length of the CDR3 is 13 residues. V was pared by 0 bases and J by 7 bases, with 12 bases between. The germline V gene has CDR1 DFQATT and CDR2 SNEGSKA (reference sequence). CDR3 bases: TGCAGTGCTAGAGATCTACAGGGTGGGACCCAGTACTTC. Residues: CSARDLQGGTQYF.

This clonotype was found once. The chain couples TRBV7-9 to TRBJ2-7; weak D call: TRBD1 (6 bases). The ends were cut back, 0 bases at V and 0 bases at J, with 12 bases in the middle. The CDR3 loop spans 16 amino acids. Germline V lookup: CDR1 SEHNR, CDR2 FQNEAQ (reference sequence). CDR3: CASSLAWTAISYEQYF. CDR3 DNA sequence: TGTGCCAGCAGCTTAGCGTGGACAGCCATCTCCTACGAGCAGTACTTC.

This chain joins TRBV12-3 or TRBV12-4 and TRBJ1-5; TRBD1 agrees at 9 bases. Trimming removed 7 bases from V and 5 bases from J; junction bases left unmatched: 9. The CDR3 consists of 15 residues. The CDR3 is CASTQSGQGHQPQHF. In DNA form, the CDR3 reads TGTGCCAGCACCCAGTCGGGACAGGGTCATCAGCCCCAGCATTTT.

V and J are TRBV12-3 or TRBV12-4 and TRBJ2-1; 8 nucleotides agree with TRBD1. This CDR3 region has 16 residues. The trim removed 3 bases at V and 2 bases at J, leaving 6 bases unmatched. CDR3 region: CASSFRLTGAYNEQFF. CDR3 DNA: TGTGCCAGCAGTTTTCGATTGACAGGGGCCTACAATGAGCAGTTCTTC.

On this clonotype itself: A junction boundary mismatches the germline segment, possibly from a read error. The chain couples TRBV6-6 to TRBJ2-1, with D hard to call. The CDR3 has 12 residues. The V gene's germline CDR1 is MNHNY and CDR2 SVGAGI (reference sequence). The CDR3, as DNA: TGTGCCGGCAGTCCGAGTAACAATGAGCAGTTCTTC. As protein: CAGSPSNNEQFF.

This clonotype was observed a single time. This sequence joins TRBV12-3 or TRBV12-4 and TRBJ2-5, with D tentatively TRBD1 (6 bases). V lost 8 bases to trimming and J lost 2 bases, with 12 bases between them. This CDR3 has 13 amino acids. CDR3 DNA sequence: TGTGCCAGCGGCACAGGGATACAAGAGACCCAGTACTTC. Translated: CASGTGIQETQYF.

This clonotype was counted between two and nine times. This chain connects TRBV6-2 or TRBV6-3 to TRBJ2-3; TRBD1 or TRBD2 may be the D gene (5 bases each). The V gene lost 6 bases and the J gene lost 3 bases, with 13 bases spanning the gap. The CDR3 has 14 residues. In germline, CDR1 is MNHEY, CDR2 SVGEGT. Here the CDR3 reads CASREPGATDTQYF. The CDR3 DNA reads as TGTGCCAGCAGAGAACCCGGGGCAACAGATACGCAGTATTTT.

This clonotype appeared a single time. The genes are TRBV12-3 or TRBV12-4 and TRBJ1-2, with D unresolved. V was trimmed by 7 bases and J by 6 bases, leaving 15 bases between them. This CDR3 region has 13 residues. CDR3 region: CASTKQGVHGYTF. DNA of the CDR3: TGTGCCAGCACCAAACAAGGCGTGCATGGCTACACCTTC.

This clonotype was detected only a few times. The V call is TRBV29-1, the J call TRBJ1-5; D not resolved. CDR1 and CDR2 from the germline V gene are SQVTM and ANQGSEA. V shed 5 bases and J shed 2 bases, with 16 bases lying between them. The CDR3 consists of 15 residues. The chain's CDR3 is CSVQVSSSGNQPQHF. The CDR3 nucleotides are TGCAGCGTTCAGGTATCTAGTAGCGGCAATCAGCCCCAGCATTTT.

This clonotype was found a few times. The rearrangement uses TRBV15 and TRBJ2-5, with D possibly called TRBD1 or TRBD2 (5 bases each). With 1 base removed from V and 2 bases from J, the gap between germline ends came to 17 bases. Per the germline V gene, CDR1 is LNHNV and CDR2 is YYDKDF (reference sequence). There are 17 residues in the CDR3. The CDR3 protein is CATSRVIVWGRQETQYF. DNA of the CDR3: TGTGCCACCAGCAGAGTTATAGTGTGGGGACGTCAAGAGACCCAGTACTTC.

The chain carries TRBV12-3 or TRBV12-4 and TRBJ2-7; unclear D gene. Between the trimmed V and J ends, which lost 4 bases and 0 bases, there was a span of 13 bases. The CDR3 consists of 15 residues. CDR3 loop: CASSSRFPSSYEQYF. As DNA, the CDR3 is TGTGCCAGCAGTTCGAGATTCCCCAGCTCCTACGAGCAGTACTTC.

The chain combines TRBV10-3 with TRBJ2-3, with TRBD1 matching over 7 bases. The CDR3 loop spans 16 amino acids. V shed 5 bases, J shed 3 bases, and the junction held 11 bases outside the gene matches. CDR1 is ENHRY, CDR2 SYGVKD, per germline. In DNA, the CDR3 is TGTGCCATCAGTACCTTAGGGGGACAGACGACAGATACGCAGTATTTT. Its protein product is CAISTLGGQTTDTQYF.

CDR3 amino acids: CSARSPEGANSKNIQYF. Written as DNA, the CDR3 is TGCAGTGCTAGATCACCCGAGGGGGCCAATAGCAAAAACATTCAGTACTTC. The genes are TRBV20-1 and TRBJ2-4; 7 positions agree with TRBD1. The germline gives CDR1 DFQATT, CDR2 SNEGSKA (reference sequence). V dropped 2 bases and J dropped 3; count of bases not matched to a gene: 13. The CDR3 is 17 residues long.

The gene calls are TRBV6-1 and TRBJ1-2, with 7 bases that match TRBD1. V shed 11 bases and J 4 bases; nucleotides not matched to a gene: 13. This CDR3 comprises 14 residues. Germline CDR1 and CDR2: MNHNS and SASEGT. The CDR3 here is CASSKGRDSYGYTF. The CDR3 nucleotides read TGTGCCTCCTCTAAGGGACGGGACAGCTATGGCTACACCTTC.

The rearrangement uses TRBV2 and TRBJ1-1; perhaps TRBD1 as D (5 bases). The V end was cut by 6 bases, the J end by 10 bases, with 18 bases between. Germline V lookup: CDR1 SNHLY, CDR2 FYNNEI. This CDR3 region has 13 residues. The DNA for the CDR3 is TGTGCCAGCAGCCGAACAGGATCCCCTTCAGCTTTCTTT. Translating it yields CASSRTGSPSAFF.

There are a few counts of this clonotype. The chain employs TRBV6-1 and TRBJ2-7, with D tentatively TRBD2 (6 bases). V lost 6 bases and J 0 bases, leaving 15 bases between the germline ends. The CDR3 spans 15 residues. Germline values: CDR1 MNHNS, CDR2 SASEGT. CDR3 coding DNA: TGTGCCAGCAGCGACGAGGGACTCAGCTCCTACGAGCAGTACTTC. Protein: CASSDEGLSSYEQYF.

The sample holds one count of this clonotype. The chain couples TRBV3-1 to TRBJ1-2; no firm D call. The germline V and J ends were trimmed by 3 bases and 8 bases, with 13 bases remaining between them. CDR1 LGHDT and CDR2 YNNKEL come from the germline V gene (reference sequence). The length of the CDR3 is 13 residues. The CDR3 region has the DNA TGTGCCAGCAGCCATCCGGTCGCTGGGGGCTACACCTTC. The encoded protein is CASSHPVAGGYTF.

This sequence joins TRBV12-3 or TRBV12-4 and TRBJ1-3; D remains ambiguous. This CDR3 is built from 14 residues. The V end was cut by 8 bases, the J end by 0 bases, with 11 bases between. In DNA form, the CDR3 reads TGTGCCAGCGGGCGACTGAACTCTGGAAACACCATATATTTT. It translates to CASGRLNSGNTIYF.

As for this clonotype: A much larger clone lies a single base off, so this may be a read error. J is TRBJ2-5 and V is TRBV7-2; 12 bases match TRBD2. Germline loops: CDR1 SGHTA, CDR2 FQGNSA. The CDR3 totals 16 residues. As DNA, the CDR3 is TGTGCCAGCAGCTTAGCGCTAGCGGGGGGGCAAGAGACCCGGTACTTC. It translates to CASSLALAGGQETRYF.

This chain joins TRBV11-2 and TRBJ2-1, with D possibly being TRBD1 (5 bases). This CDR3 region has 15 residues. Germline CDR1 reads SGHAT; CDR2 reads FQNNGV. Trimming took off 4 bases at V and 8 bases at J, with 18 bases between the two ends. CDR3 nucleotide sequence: TGTGCCAGCAGCTGGGGAAGGGGCAGGGAATATGAGCAGTTCTTC. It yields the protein CASSWGRGREYEQFF. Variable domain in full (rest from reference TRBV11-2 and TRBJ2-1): EAGVAQSPRYKIIEKRQSVAFWCNPISGHATLYWYQQILGQGPKLLIQFQNNGVVDDSQLPKDRFSAERLKGVDSTLKIQPAKLEDSAVYLCASSWGRGREYEQFFGPGTRLTVL.

The CDR3 coding sequence is TGCAGTGCTCCATGGATGGGGGAGACCCAGTACTTC. This codes for CSAPWMGETQYF. V is TRBV20-1 and J is TRBJ2-5; no clear D gene. Germline V lookup: CDR1 DFQATT, CDR2 SNEGSKA (reference sequence). The CDR3 has 12 residues. Trimming removed 5 bases at V and 5 bases at J, with 12 bases between.